Below are 23 T cell receptor beta chains sequenced from a single sample in a study of T cell responses to AZD1222 COVID-19 vaccine. Measured with immunoSEQ multiplex PCR; TCRdb has only the in-frame clones, and not every one. The table lists about 260,000 clones, over 90% of them singletons. Source: peripheral blood, taken on day 0 of AZD1222 vaccination. The receptors stem from an adult in good health.

V and J are TRBV7-3 and TRBJ2-1; 10 nucleotides line up with TRBD2. The germline V gene has CDR1 SGHTA and CDR2 FQGTGA. V gave up 5 bases and J gave up 7 bases; unmatched junction bases: 5. CDR3 size: 14 residues. The CDR3 here is CASSASGRVNEQFF. CDR3 coding DNA: TGTGCCAGCAGCGCCAGCGGGAGGGTGAATGAGCAGTTCTTC.

The chain has TRBV5-1 and TRBJ2-5; the match to TRBD1 covers 9 bases. The CDR3 is made up of 15 amino acids. The V segment lost 4 bases and the J segment 5 bases; nucleotides outside the gene matches: 9. Germline V CDR1 and CDR2: SGHRS, YFSETQ. The CDR3 protein is CASSPHRGHGETQYF. The CDR3 coding sequence is TGCGCCAGCAGCCCCCACAGGGGGCATGGGGAGACCCAGTACTTC.

This chain joins TRBV2 and TRBJ1-1, with TRBD1 matching 9 bases. The CDR3 length is 12 residues. Germline loops: CDR1 SNHLY, CDR2 FYNNEI. J lost 10 bases, V lost 5 bases, and 5 bases had no gene match. CDR3 sequence: CASSRDREIAFF. CDR3 nucleotides: TGTGCCAGCAGTAGGGACAGGGAGATAGCTTTCTTT.

In its sample, this clone was seen a few times. This sequence joins TRBV29-1 and TRBJ2-4; D is unresolved. With 0 bases removed from V and 13 bases from J, the gap between germline ends came to 10 bases. The CDR3 spans 11 residues. CDR1 and CDR2 from the germline V gene are SQVTM and ANQGSEA. The CDR3 loop reads CSVEDPPAQYF. CDR3 DNA: TGCAGCGTTGAAGATCCGCCCGCACAGTACTTC.

Details on this clone: Other nucleotide sequences in the sample specify the same CDR3. V usage is TRBV5-1 and J usage is TRBJ2-7; no reliable D call. The CDR3 is made up of 11 amino acids. Germline CDR1 and CDR2: SGHRS and YFSETQ. V shed 3 bases and J shed 2 bases, with 3 bases lying between them. CDR3 region: CASSSAYEQYF. CDR3 nucleotides: TGCGCCAGCAGCTCGGCCTACGAGCAGTACTTC.

The chain combines TRBV9 with TRBJ2-1; 9 bases map to TRBD2. The V gene's germline CDR1 is SGDLS and CDR2 YYNGEE. The CDR3 has 14 amino acids. Trimming took 0 bases from V and 7 from J; bases not matched to a gene: 2. The CDR3 nucleotides read TGTGCCAGCAGCGTAGATAGCGGGGGAAATGAGCAGTTCTTC. Its protein product is CASSVDSGGNEQFF.

As regards this clone: Other DNA sequences in the same sample also yield this CDR3. The rearrangement uses TRBV5-1 and TRBJ2-5, with 7 bases fitting TRBD1. This CDR3 region has 14 residues. Looked up from germline, CDR1 is SGHRS and CDR2 is YFSETQ. V shed 0 bases, J shed 2 bases, and the junction held 1 base outside the gene matches. CDR3 in amino acids: CASSLGTGQETQYF. The CDR3 DNA reads TGCGCCAGCAGCTTGGGGACAGGTCAAGAGACCCAGTACTTC.

The chain uses TRBV5-1 and TRBJ1-1, with D possibly being TRBD1 (5 bases). The germline gives CDR1 SGHRS, CDR2 YFSETQ. The CDR3 runs to 13 residues. V was clipped by 6 bases and J by 11 bases, with 20 bases between them. The CDR3 nucleotides are TGCGCCAGCACCTTACCGGGACGCGAAGGGGCTTTCTTT. It yields the protein CASTLPGREGAFF. The entire variable domain, with the rest obtained from reference TRBV5-1 and TRBJ1-1, is as follows: KAGVTQTPRYLIKTRGQQVTLSCSPISGHRSVSWYQQTPGQGLQFLFEYFSETQRNKGNFPGRFSGRQFSNSRSEMNVSTLELGDSALYLCASTLPGREGAFFGQGTRLTVV.

The chain links TRBV25-1 to TRBJ2-3, with D tentatively TRBD2 (6 bases). This CDR3 has 14 amino acids. V lost 6 bases and J lost 4, with 14 bases in between. Germline assignment: CDR1 MGHDK and CDR2 SYGVNS. The DNA for the CDR3 is TGTGCCAGCAGGAGACTAGATCCCGCAGATACGCAGTATTTT. Translated, it gives CASRRLDPADTQYF. Full variable domain (outside the CDR3, taken from reference TRBV25-1 and TRBJ2-3): EADIYQTPRYLVIGTGKKITLECSQTMGHDKMYWYQQDPGMELHLIHYSYGVNSTEKGDLSSESTVSRIRTEHFPLTLESARPSHTSQYLCASRRLDPADTQYFGPGTRLTVL.

The chain combines TRBV10-3 with TRBJ2-3, with 10 bases identical to TRBD2. V shed 6 bases, J shed 1 base, and the junction held 4 bases outside the gene matches. CDR1 and CDR2 from the germline V gene are ENHRY and SYGVKD. The CDR3 spans 15 residues. This chain's CDR3 is CAISPLAGGTDTQYF. The CDR3 DNA reads as TGTGCCATCAGCCCGCTAGCGGGGGGCACAGATACGCAGTATTTT.

This clone is a singleton in its sample. The rearrangement uses TRBV5-6 and TRBJ1-5, with a weak D call TRBD1 (5 bases). The ends were cut back, 0 bases at V and 0 bases at J, with 13 bases in the middle. The CDR3 has 17 amino acids. The germline CDR1 and CDR2 sequences are SGHDT and YYEEEE. The CDR3 loop reads CASSLGAGLYSNQPQHF. CDR3 coding DNA: TGTGCCAGCAGCTTGGGAGCAGGGCTTTATAGCAATCAGCCCCAGCATTTT.

This clone has a single count. The gene calls are TRBV6-5 and TRBJ1-1, with TRBD1 as a possible D gene (6 bases). The CDR3 contains 12 residues. Germline lookup yields CDR1 MNHEY and CDR2 SVGAGI. V dropped 8 bases and J dropped 4 bases, with 11 bases sitting between them. The CDR3 region has the DNA TGTGCCAGCCAGGGGCTGGGCACTGAAGCTTTCTTT. Its translation is CASQGLGTEAFF.

The rearrangement uses TRBV5-1 and TRBJ2-7, with D tentatively TRBD1 (5 bases). In germline, CDR1 is SGHRS, CDR2 YFSETQ. The CDR3 is 13 amino acids. The germline V and J ends were trimmed by 2 bases and 6 bases, with 12 bases remaining between them. Here the CDR3 reads CASSFDSVSEQYF. The CDR3 coding sequence is TGCGCCAGCAGCTTCGACAGCGTCTCCGAGCAGTACTTC. The variable domain in full, with the rest retrieved from reference TRBV5-1 and TRBJ2-7, is KAGVTQTPRYLIKTRGQQVTLSCSPISGHRSVSWYQQTPGQGLQFLFEYFSETQRNKGNFPGRFSGRQFSNSRSEMNVSTLELGDSALYLCASSFDSVSEQYFGPGTRLTVT.

This rearrangement joins TRBV28 to TRBJ2-7, with D maybe TRBD2 (5 bases). CDR1 is MDHEN, CDR2 SYDVKM, per germline. The CDR3 extends over 10 amino acids. CDR3 amino acids: CSAGAYEQYF. CDR3 in DNA: TGTAGTGCGGGTGCCTACGAGCAGTACTTC.

This sequence joins TRBV19 and TRBJ2-3; TRBD2 agrees at 11 bases. Trimming at V came to 1 base and at J to 6 bases, leaving 9 bases not matched to a gene. Germline V gene sequence: CDR1 LNHDA, CDR2 SQIVND (reference sequence). The CDR3 contains 17 residues. CDR3 in DNA: TGTGCCAGTAGTATAGGACCACTAGCGGGAGACAGGGATACGCAGTATTTT. Protein product: CASSIGPLAGDRDTQYF. The full variable domain, its missing parts supplied by reference TRBV19 and TRBJ2-3, is DGGITQSPKYLFRKEGQNVTLSCEQNLNHDAMYWYRQDPGQGLRLIYYSQIVNDFQKGDIAEGYSVSREKKESFPLTVTSAQKNPTAFYLCASSIGPLAGDRDTQYFGPGTRLTVL.

The CDR3 DNA follows: TGTGCCAGCAGTTTAGGGGAATTGAACACTGAAGCTTTCTTT. As protein: CASSLGELNTEAFF. The V call is TRBV2, the J call TRBJ1-1; D might be TRBD1 (5 bases). The germline V and J ends were trimmed by 5 bases and 0 bases, with 10 bases remaining between them. This CDR3 contains 14 residues. The V gene's germline CDR1 is SNHLY and CDR2 FYNNEI. Supplemented by reference TRBV2 and TRBJ1-1, the full variable domain reads EPEVTQTPSHQVTQMGQEVILRCVPISNHLYFYWYRQILGQKVEFLVSFYNNEISEKSEIFDDQFSVERPDGSNFTLKIRSTKLEDSAMYFCASSLGELNTEAFFGQGTRLTVV.

The chain has TRBV7-2 and TRBJ1-5; D ambiguous. This CDR3 is built from 14 residues. Per the germline V gene, CDR1 is SGHTA and CDR2 is FQGNSA. V lost 5 bases to trimming and J lost 0 bases, with 8 bases between them. The CDR3 region is CASSLTYSNQPQHF. The CDR3 DNA reads as TGTGCCAGCAGCCTGACTTATAGCAATCAGCCCCAGCATTTT.

The chain joins TRBV5-1 to TRBJ2-1; no clear D gene. The germline CDR1 and CDR2 sequences are SGHRS and YFSETQ. V lost 0 bases to trimming and J lost 4 bases, with 8 bases between them. The CDR3 is 14 amino acids. The CDR3 bases are TGCGCCAGCAGCTTGGAGCCCGTTTACAATGAGCAGTTCTTC. Protein: CASSLEPVYNEQFF.

The chain recombines TRBV12-5 with TRBJ2-3; 9 bases agree with TRBD2. Losses at the gene ends were 5 bases for V and 4 bases for J; bases not matched to a gene: 4. Germline CDR1 LGHNT, CDR2 FRNRAP. The CDR3 has 14 residues. The CDR3 region has the DNA TGTGCTAGTGGTCCAGGCGGGGGGGCAGATACGCAGTATTTT. Residues: CASGPGGGADTQYF.

The rearrangement uses TRBV28 and TRBJ2-6; D is undetermined. The CDR3 is 16 amino acids. Germline V gene data show CDR1 as MDHEN and CDR2 as SYDVKM. Trimming left V 7 bases short and J 4 bases short, with 17 bases between. The CDR3 here is CASTGRSRYGANVLTF. Written as DNA, the CDR3 is TGTGCCAGCACCGGGCGGTCAAGGTACGGGGCCAACGTCCTGACTTTC.

The gene calls are TRBV19 and TRBJ1-1; D gene uncertain. This CDR3 is built from 13 residues. The germline V and J ends were trimmed by 8 bases and 5 bases, with 15 bases remaining between them. CDR1 is LNHDA, CDR2 SQIVND, per germline (reference sequence). CDR3 nucleotide sequence: TGTGCCAGTCAAACCAGCGCGAGGACTGAAGCTTTCTTT. Translating gives CASQTSARTEAFF.

V and J are TRBV4-1 and TRBJ1-2; 10 bases are a match to TRBD1. The CDR3 length is 15 residues. Per germline, CDR1 MGHRA and CDR2 YSYEKL. J gave up 3 bases and V 1 base, and 2 bases lay outside the gene matches. The DNA for the CDR3 is TGCGCCAGCAGCCAAGGACAGGGGGCCCACTATGGCTACACCTTC. This sequence encodes CASSQGQGAHYGYTF.

CDR3 region: CASRGRLNTEAFF. CDR3 nucleotides: TGTGCCAGTCGGGGACGGCTGAACACTGAAGCTTTCTTT. V usage is TRBV19 and J usage is TRBJ1-1, with D possibly TRBD1 on 5 matching bases. V lost 8 bases and J 0 bases, leaving 10 bases between the germline ends. CDR3 length: 13 residues. CDR1 and CDR2 from the germline V gene are LNHDA and SQIVND (reference sequence).